This T cell receptor beta chain was found in a study of OX40 agonist ivuxolimab in advanced cancers. Background on the whole study: Ivuxolimab, which targeted the costimulatory receptor OX40 (CD134), was an agonistic, fully human IgG2 monoclonal antibody. Patients were allowed to have had prior anti-PD-1, anti-PD-L1 or anti-CTLA-4 therapy, and 40% of the dose-escalation patients had been treated with checkpoint inhibitors. Of the roughly 50 dose-escalation patients, hepatocellular carcinoma was present in about 20, melanoma in about 15, renal cell carcinoma in 9 and head and neck cancer in 9. Intravenous ivuxolimab was administered to patients every 2 weeks at six dose levels: 0.01, 0.1, 0.3, 1.5, 3 and 10 mg/kg. The paper describes the monotherapy dose-escalation part (N ≈ 52 patients) of the phase I trial of ivuxolimab. Partial responses occurred in three dose-escalation patients, of whom one had hepatocellular carcinoma and two had cutaneous melanoma. A male proportion of around 83% and a mean age of approximately 55 years, ranging from 23 to 79, were recorded for the dose-escalation cohort. Peripheral TCRbeta sequencing aimed to test whether ivuxolimab altered TCR sequence diversity and caused clonal T-cell expansion.

Sequences LGHNA (CDR1) and YNFKEQ (CDR2) are obtained from the germline V gene. From the cysteine up to the phenylalanine, the CDR3 has a length of 18 residues. Just the 54-base CDR3 DNA is kept, in frame starting at base 1. V loses 4 bases at its end and J loses 0 bases; junction bases beyond the gene matches: 11. Remarks on this clone: The specificity of this receptor is unknown. Base qualities are not provided; no much larger clone lies one nucleotide away.

Patients with a history of autoimmune disease or receiving systemic immunosuppression were excluded from the trial. Peripheral blood for TCR sequencing was collected from all dose cohorts at baseline, on cycle 4 day 1, and on cycle 7 day 1. The samples were taken from a phase I, first-in-human, multicenter, open-label dose-escalation trial of ivuxolimab. Adults with locally advanced or metastatic melanoma, renal cell carcinoma, hepatocellular carcinoma or head and neck squamous cell carcinoma were enrolled in the trial. Before TCR sequencing, CD4+ T cells and CD8+ T cells from peripheral blood were sorted into separate populations. Genomic DNA was isolated from the sorted cells so that the TCRbeta CDR3 region could be sequenced. The immunoSEQ Assay was used for sequencing of TCRbeta CDR3 regions. TCRdb carries this immuneACCESS record with in-frame sequences only. Its versions omit some clonotypes, under half of them owing to an unresolved V gene in the studies checked, with the rest unexplained. Across this sample there are 42,000 or so clones, with roughly 84% seen only once. The ten largest clones take up 14% to 15% of the sample.

Study-level results and caveats: In the 0.1-3.0 mg/kg groups, partial responders were among the patients with the lowest normalized peripheral clonal expansion, particularly in CD8+ T cells. The antigen specificity of the peripheral T cells that underwent clonal expansion was not determined. At doses of 0.1 to 3.0 mg/kg, clonal expansion of both CD4+ and CD8+ blood T cells was observed from baseline to week 6. On average, CD8+ T cells showed more expanded clones than CD4+ T cells after ivuxolimab. Low levels of normalized T-cell clonal expansion were also seen in some nonresponding patients.

The sample in question was CD4+ or CD8+ T cells sorted from blood, obtained in a trial of the OX40 agonist ivuxolimab. Recombination connected TRBV4-2 to TRBJ2-1; 8 central nucleotides agree with TRBD2. This TCR was recovered from an adult with an advanced solid tumor such as melanoma, head and neck, liver or kidney cancer. Here the CDR3 is given as CASSLWRGATTSYNEQFF. The nucleotide sequence is TGTGCCAGCAGCCTTTGGCGGGGGGCAACAACCTCCTACAATGAGCAGTTCTTC.